Each of the 13 T cell receptor beta chains below was sequenced from the same sample in a study of Ad26.COV2.S vaccination and SARS-CoV-2 variants. Some clones are missing from TCRdb's copy, which holds only in-frame ones; the method was immunoSEQ multiplex PCR. The sample lists about 350,000 clones, about 87% seen once, with 6.4% in the top ten. Specified treatment: 15 to 20 received Ad26.COV2.S at low or high dose, single or two shots; five or six received placebo; per-sample allocation not given. The samples date from day 63 after the first vaccine or placebo injection. This specimen consisted of peripheral blood, obtained in a trial of Ad26.COV2.S vaccine versus placebo. All receptors come from a person aged 18-65 years who received the Ad26.COV2.S COVID-19 vaccine or a placebo.

This rearrangement joins TRBV7-2 to TRBJ1-5; D may be TRBD1 (6 bases). The CDR3 runs 14 residues. V dropped 3 bases and J dropped 5 bases, with 11 bases sitting between them. Germline CDR1 and CDR2: SGHTA and FQGNSA. The CDR3 loop is CASSFQGPDQPQHF. The CDR3 bases are TGTGCCAGCAGCTTCCAGGGGCCGGATCAGCCCCAGCATTTT.

As for this clone: The sample contains more than one DNA sequence encoding this CDR3. The rearrangement links TRBV19 to TRBJ1-5, with D unresolved. Per germline, CDR1 LNHDA and CDR2 SQIVND (reference sequence). With 8 bases removed from V and 7 bases from J, the gap between germline ends came to 12 bases. CDR3 size: 12 residues. The DNA for the CDR3 is TGTGCCAGTTCTACCGGAGGCCAGCCCCAGCATTTT. It encodes CASSTGGQPQHF.

The chain couples TRBV29-1 to TRBJ2-3, with D possibly matching TRBD1 (8 bases). This CDR3 has 14 residues. Trimming shortened V by 7 bases and J by 6 bases, and 20 bases separated the two germline ends. Germline V CDR1 and CDR2: SQVTM, ANQGSEA. CDR3 loop: CSARRTGRGDTQYF. The CDR3, as DNA: TGCAGCGCCCGCCGGACAGGGCGGGGGGATACGCAGTATTTT.

The rearrangement links TRBV7-9 to TRBJ2-7; D might be TRBD1 or TRBD2, each matching 5 bases. Trimming removed 5 bases at V and 1 base at J, with 18 bases between. The CDR3 length is 16 residues. CDR1 and CDR2 (germline): SEHNR, FQNEAQ (reference sequence). CDR3 loop: CASSGGFSERSYEQYF. In DNA form, the CDR3 reads TGTGCCAGCAGCGGGGGTTTCTCGGAGCGATCCTACGAGCAGTACTTC.

This clone occurred a few times. V usage is TRBV21-1 and J usage is TRBJ1-6. TRBV21-1 corresponds to a pseudogene. The CDR3 is made up of 15 amino acids. As DNA, the CDR3 is TGTGCCAGCAGCAATGGCCAGGGAGGTGGTTCACCCCTCCACTTT. This translates into CASSNGQGGGSPLHF.

CDR3 in amino acids: CASTPGTANTEAFF. DNA for the CDR3: TGTGCCAGCACCCCGGGGACAGCGAACACTGAAGCTTTCTTT. The V gene is TRBV28, the J gene TRBJ1-1, with 7 bases lining up with TRBD1. The CDR3 runs to 14 residues. V lost 7 bases and J lost 1; bases outside the gene matches: 6. The germline V gene has CDR1 MDHEN and CDR2 SYDVKM.

The V and J genes are TRBV27 and TRBJ1-5, with D perhaps TRBD1 (5 bases). The CDR3 loop spans 14 amino acids. Trimming stripped 6 bases from V and 1 base from J, with 10 bases between. Germline values: CDR1 MNHEY, CDR2 SMNVEV (reference sequence). CDR3 protein: CASRLRDSNQPQHF. CDR3 bases: TGTGCCAGCAGACTCCGGGACAGCAATCAGCCCCAGCATTTT.

This clone was observed a handful of times. CDR3 DNA sequence: TGTGCCAGCAGCTTGCGGTCCGGGACAGGGCCCGAGCAGTACTTC. Amino acids: CASSLRSGTGPEQYF. The genes are TRBV5-6 and TRBJ2-7; 9 bases agree with TRBD1. CDR1 is SGHDT and CDR2 is YYEEEE in the germline V gene. V lost 1 base, J lost 6 bases, and 8 bases stayed unmatched. The CDR3 extends over 15 amino acids.

CDR3 residues: CAWSGDMDLYEQYF. CDR3 nucleotide sequence: TGTGCCTGGAGTGGGGACATGGATCTCTACGAGCAGTACTTC. The V gene is TRBV30, the J gene TRBJ2-7; D might be TRBD1 (6 bases). CDR1 is GTSNPN and CDR2 is SVGIG in the germline V gene (reference sequence). The germline V and J ends were trimmed by 1 base and 3 bases, with 13 bases remaining between them. The CDR3 covers 14 residues. Complete variable domain (other parts from reference TRBV30 and TRBJ2-7): SQTIHQWPATLVQPVGSPLSLECTVEGTSNPNLYWYRQAAGRGLQLLFYSVGIGQISSEVPQNLSASRPQDRQFILSSKKLLLSDSGFYLCAWSGDMDLYEQYFGPGTRLTVT.

This rearrangement joins TRBV4-3 to TRBJ2-5, with D possibly being TRBD1 or TRBD2 (6 bases each). Between the trimmed V and J ends, which lost 0 bases and 7 bases, there was a span of 18 bases. Germline values: CDR1 LGHNA, CDR2 YSLEER. The CDR3 length is 16 residues. CDR3 nucleotide sequence: TGCGCCAGCAGCCAAGAGAGTGGGACGGGGGCTGGGACCCAGTACTTC. It encodes CASSQESGTGAGTQYF.

J is TRBJ2-5 and V is TRBV30, with 9 bases that match TRBD2. This CDR3 has 14 residues. Germline V gene lookup returns CDR1 GTSNPN and CDR2 SVGIG (reference sequence). V lost 4 bases to trimming and J lost 3 bases; unmatched junction nucleotides: 6. In nucleotides, the CDR3 is TGTGCCTGGAATCGGGGACTAGCAGAAGAGACCCAGTACTTC. Translating it yields CAWNRGLAEETQYF. Complete variable domain (other parts from reference TRBV30 and TRBJ2-5): SQTIHQWPATLVQPVGSPLSLECTVEGTSNPNLYWYRQAAGRGLQLLFYSVGIGQISSEVPQNLSASRPQDRQFILSSKKLLLSDSGFYLCAWNRGLAEETQYFGPGTRLLVL.

V usage is TRBV6-6 and J usage is TRBJ1-1; no clear D. The V gene's germline CDR1 is MNHNY and CDR2 SVGAGI (reference sequence). The CDR3 extends over 13 amino acids. V lost 0 bases and J lost 6, with 8 bases in between. In nucleotides, the CDR3 is TGTGCCAGCAGTTACTCAAGCCGCTCTGAAGCTTTCTTT. It specifies CASSYSSRSEAFF.

The chain is built from TRBV7-9 and TRBJ1-6; 7 positions agree with TRBD1. Germline trimming cut 4 bases from V and 10 bases from J; bases unmatched to any gene: 13. The CDR3 loop spans 16 amino acids. CDR1 SEHNR and CDR2 FQNEAQ come from the germline V gene (reference sequence). The CDR3: CASSSNRGGSESPLHF. For the CDR3, the DNA is TGTGCCAGCAGCTCAAACAGGGGTGGCTCGGAATCACCCCTCCACTTT.